Presented here are 23 T cell receptor beta chains from one specimen sequenced in a study of CD8 T cells in ankylosing spondylitis. TCRdb ran MiXCR on the 5' RACE reads and lists one entry per CDR3 protein. Of 380,000 or so distinct CDR3 sequences listed, 20% are singletons. The source material was blood, either unsorted or a sorted T cell fraction (not recorded which). The receptors derive from a male donor with ankylosing spondylitis or in good health (not recorded which).

This clonotype was counted only a few times. The genes are TRBV4-1 and TRBJ2-3; D is undetermined. V was cut by 9 bases and J by 0 bases, with 7 bases left in between. The germline gives CDR1 MGHRA, CDR2 YSYEKL. The CDR3 is 12 residues long. The CDR3 DNA follows: TGCGCCAGTCAAGACAGCACAGATACGCAGTATTTT. Amino acid sequence: CASQDSTDTQYF.

The chain uses TRBV6-6 and TRBJ2-7; maybe TRBD1 (6 bases). Trimming removed 5 bases at V and 4 bases at J, with 12 bases between. Germline V gives CDR1 MNHNY, CDR2 SVGAGI (reference sequence). This CDR3 has 13 residues. CDR3 DNA sequence: TGTGCCAGCAGTGTGGGACACGAGTACGAGCAGTACTTC. It codes for CASSVGHEYEQYF.

The sample holds a few counts of this clonotype. The chain links TRBV27 to TRBJ2-5, with TRBD2 identical over 14 bases. This CDR3 comprises 17 residues. Germline trimming cut 4 bases from V and 5 bases from J; bases unmatched to any gene: 9. CDR1 is MNHEY, CDR2 SMNVEV, per germline (reference sequence). The CDR3 nucleotides read TGTGCCAGCAGTTCCAAGACTAGCGGGGGGGCGGAGGAGACCCAGTACTTC. Encoded protein: CASSSKTSGGAEETQYF.

The gene calls are TRBV20-1 and TRBJ1-1; the D gene is possibly TRBD1 (6 bases). The V end was cut by 4 bases, the J end by 7 bases, with 10 bases between. The CDR3 consists of 11 residues. CDR1 is DFQATT, CDR2 SNEGSKA, per germline (reference sequence). DNA for the CDR3: TGCAGTGCTATGGGGGCCGTTGAAGCTTTCTTT. Translation gives CSAMGAVEAFF.

This clonotype was seen a few times. The V gene is TRBV5-1, the J gene TRBJ2-7, with 7 bases lining up with TRBD1. Germline CDR1 reads SGHRS; CDR2 reads YFSETQ. The junction had 11 bases not matched to a gene; V was cut back by 0 bases and J by 5 bases. The CDR3 consists of 16 residues. CDR3: CASSLAWTGEAHEQYF. The CDR3 DNA reads as TGCGCCAGCAGCTTGGCCTGGACAGGTGAGGCTCACGAGCAGTACTTC.

This chain uses TRBV12-3 or TRBV12-4 with TRBJ2-1; weak D call: TRBD2 (6 bases). With 6 bases removed from V and 9 bases from J, the gap between germline ends came to 18 bases. The CDR3 is made up of 14 amino acids. The CDR3 DNA reads as TGTGCCAGCAGGGGGGAGTTTTTGGGGGGTGAGCAGTTCTTC. Residues: CASRGEFLGGEQFF.

This clonotype was found a few times. This chain uses TRBV12-3 or TRBV12-4 with TRBJ2-3; D possibly matches TRBD1 or TRBD2 (5 bases each). CDR3 length: 15 amino acids. Trimming took 1 base from V and 4 from J, leaving 12 bases between them. The CDR3 nucleotides read TGTGCCAGCAGTTTAGTTGGGTTGGGGGCAGATACGCAGTATTTT. Protein product: CASSLVGLGADTQYF.

V and J are TRBV4-1 and TRBJ2-7, with D hard to call. This CDR3 is built from 13 residues. V was cut by 4 bases and J by 3 bases, with 10 bases left in between. Germline V gene data show CDR1 as MGHRA and CDR2 as YSYEKL. This CDR3 is CASSPGRNYEQYF. CDR3 DNA: TGCGCCAGCAGCCCCGGACGGAACTACGAGCAGTACTTC.

The V and J genes are TRBV12-3 or TRBV12-4 and TRBJ2-3, with D hard to call. The CDR3 consists of 13 residues. Trimming pared 3 bases from V and 6 bases from J, leaving 10 bases between. The CDR3: CASSFVRGDTQYF. CDR3 sequence (DNA): TGTGCCAGCAGTTTCGTTCGAGGCGATACGCAGTATTTT.

J is TRBJ2-1 and V is TRBV4-1, with TRBD1 matching over 7 bases. The CDR3 extends over 15 amino acids. Germline CDR1 and CDR2: MGHRA and YSYEKL. V lost 0 bases and J lost 8; bases outside the gene matches: 7. The CDR3 DNA reads TGCGCCAGCAGCCAAGATACAGGGGTGTCGGATGAGCAGTTCTTC. Translated: CASSQDTGVSDEQFF.

The sample holds a few counts of this clonotype. The V call is TRBV20-1, the J call TRBJ2-1; D is perhaps TRBD2 (6 bases). V gave up 7 bases and J gave up 1 base, with 17 bases separating them. The CDR3 has 15 amino acids. CDR1 DFQATT and CDR2 SNEGSKA come from the germline V gene (reference sequence). CDR3 in amino acids: CSVSPPRGSYNEQFF. CDR3 DNA: TGCAGTGTTTCACCGCCACGGGGGTCCTACAATGAGCAGTTCTTC.

The chain employs TRBV19 and TRBJ2-3; weak D call: TRBD2 (5 bases). Germline V gene data show CDR1 as LNHDA and CDR2 as SQIVND (reference sequence). The V and J ends lost 3 bases and 6 bases respectively, with 13 bases between them. The CDR3 loop spans 14 amino acids. The CDR3 bases are TGTGCCAGTAGTATCTCCTCTGGGAGTGATACGCAGTATTTT. It encodes CASSISSGSDTQYF.

In this sample, this clonotype turned up a few times. The chain employs TRBV5-1 and TRBJ2-7; 8 positions agree with TRBD1. The CDR3 totals 14 residues. From germline, CDR1 is SGHRS and CDR2 YFSETQ. The V and J ends lost 2 bases and 2 bases, in that order; junction bases with no gene match: 3. The CDR3 sequence is CASSFETGAYEQYF. In DNA form, the CDR3 reads TGCGCCAGCAGCTTCGAGACAGGGGCCTACGAGCAGTACTTC.

The table lists this clonotype with a few counts. The J gene is TRBJ2-7, the V gene TRBV7-2; D is unclear. Per the germline V gene, CDR1 is SGHTA and CDR2 is FQGNSA. The CDR3 runs to 12 residues. The V and J ends lost 4 bases and 2 bases respectively, with 6 bases between them. The CDR3 DNA reads as TGTGCCAGCAGCTCGAATGCCTACGAGCAGTACTTC. Its translation is CASSSNAYEQYF.

This clonotype was counted many times. The rearrangement joins TRBV30 to TRBJ2-2, with D perhaps given as TRBD1 or TRBD2 (5 bases each). V gave up 7 bases and J gave up 3 bases, with 18 bases separating them. Germline V CDR1 and CDR2: GTSNPN, SVGIG (reference sequence). The CDR3 has 15 amino acids. The CDR3 DNA reads as TGTGCCTTCCACTCGGGGCCCTCGGACACCGGGGAGCTGTTTTTT. Translation: CAFHSGPSDTGELFF.

V and J are TRBV25-1 and TRBJ2-7, with D perhaps matching TRBD1 (6 bases). From germline, CDR1 is MGHDK and CDR2 SYGVNS. The CDR3 loop spans 15 amino acids. The V and J ends lost 0 bases and 3 bases respectively, with 12 bases between them. CDR3 amino acids: CASSEYGGGIYEQYF. The CDR3 region has the DNA TGTGCCAGCAGTGAATATGGGGGCGGAATCTACGAGCAGTACTTC.

This clonotype was observed a few times. The CDR3 DNA reads as TGCAGCACCGCCGGGACGGAGACCTACGAGCAGTACTTC. This codes for CSTAGTETYEQYF. The V call is TRBV29-1, the J call TRBJ2-7; D may match TRBD1 or TRBD2 (5 bases each). V lost 8 bases and J 2 bases, leaving 16 bases between the germline ends. CDR1 is SQVTM and CDR2 is ANQGSEA in the germline V gene. The CDR3 is 13 amino acids.

This clonotype was observed a handful of times. The chain couples TRBV10-3 to TRBJ2-5; 9 bases match TRBD1. CDR1 is ENHRY and CDR2 is SYGVKD in the germline V gene. CDR3 length equals 17 residues. The trim removed 2 bases at V and 4 bases at J, leaving 11 bases unmatched. CDR3 sequence reads: CAISESGDRVYGETQYF. CDR3 coding DNA: TGTGCCATCAGTGAGAGTGGGGACAGGGTATATGGAGAGACCCAGTACTTC.

V and J are TRBV7-2 and TRBJ2-1, with 7 bases identical to TRBD2. This CDR3 has 15 residues. V lost 4 bases to trimming and J lost 6 bases; unmatched junction nucleotides: 9. The germline CDR1 and CDR2 sequences are SGHTA and FQGNSA. In DNA, the CDR3 is TGTGCCAGCAGCTATGGCGGACTAGGCAGCAATGAGCAGTTCTTC. Translating gives CASSYGGLGSNEQFF.

The rearrangement links TRBV27 to TRBJ2-3; weak D call: TRBD1 (8 bases). Germline lookup yields CDR1 MNHEY and CDR2 SMNVEV (reference sequence). The CDR3 runs to 16 residues. V dropped 4 bases and J dropped 4 bases, with 18 bases sitting between them. CDR3 nucleotides: TGTGCCAGCAGTTCCCCGGACAGGGAGGGCCCAGATACGCAGTATTTT. It codes for CASSSPDREGPDTQYF.

The CDR3 is CASSPPQGAEAFF. The CDR3 coding sequence is TGTGCCAGCTCACCACCGCAGGGGGCTGAAGCTTTCTTT. V is TRBV18 and J is TRBJ1-1; 7 bases align to TRBD1. The CDR3 contains 13 residues. Germline loops: CDR1 KGHSH, CDR2 LQKENI. The J segment lost 6 bases and the V segment lost 0 bases, leaving 1 base of the junction unmatched.

V and J are TRBV6-1 and TRBJ2-5; D unclear. CDR1 is MNHNS and CDR2 is SASEGT in the germline V gene. The V end lost 8 bases, the J end lost 5 bases, and 18 bases lay between the germline ends. CDR3 length: 14 residues. This chain's CDR3 is CASDHNPSRETQYF. The DNA for the CDR3 is TGTGCCAGCGATCACAACCCATCACGGGAGACCCAGTACTTC.

In this sample, this clonotype turned up a few times. The chain uses TRBV2 and TRBJ2-5, with unresolved D. Germline CDR1 is SNHLY and CDR2 is FYNNEI. This CDR3 is 12 amino acids long. The V end lost 3 bases, the J end lost 5 bases, and 7 bases lay between the germline ends. CDR3 sequence: CASSDRPETQYF. In nucleotides, the CDR3 is TGTGCCAGCAGTGACCGACCGGAGACCCAGTACTTC.